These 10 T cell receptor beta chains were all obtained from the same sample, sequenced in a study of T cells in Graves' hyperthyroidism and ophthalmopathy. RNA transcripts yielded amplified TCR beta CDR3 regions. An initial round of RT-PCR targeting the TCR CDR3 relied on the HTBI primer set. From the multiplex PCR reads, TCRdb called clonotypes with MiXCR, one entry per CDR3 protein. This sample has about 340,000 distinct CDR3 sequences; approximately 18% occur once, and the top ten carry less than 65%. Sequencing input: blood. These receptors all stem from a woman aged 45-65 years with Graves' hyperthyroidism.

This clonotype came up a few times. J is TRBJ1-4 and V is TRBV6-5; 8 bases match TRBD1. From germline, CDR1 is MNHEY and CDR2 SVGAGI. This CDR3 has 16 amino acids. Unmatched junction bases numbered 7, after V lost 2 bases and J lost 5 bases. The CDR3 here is CASSYTRTGKNEKLFF. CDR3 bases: TGTGCCAGCAGTTACACCCGGACAGGGAAGAATGAAAAACTGTTTTTT.

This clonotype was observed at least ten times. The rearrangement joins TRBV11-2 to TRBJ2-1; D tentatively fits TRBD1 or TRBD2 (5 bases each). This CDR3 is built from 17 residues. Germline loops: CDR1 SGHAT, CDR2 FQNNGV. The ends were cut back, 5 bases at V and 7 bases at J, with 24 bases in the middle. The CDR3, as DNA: TGTGCCAGCAGCAAAACCCTTTTACGGGGAGAGGGGAATGAGCAGTTCTTC. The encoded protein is CASSKTLLRGEGNEQFF.

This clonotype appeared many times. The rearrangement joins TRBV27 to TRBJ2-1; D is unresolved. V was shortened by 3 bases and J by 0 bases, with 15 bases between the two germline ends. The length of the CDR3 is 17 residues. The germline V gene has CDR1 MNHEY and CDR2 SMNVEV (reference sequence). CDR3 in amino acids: CASSFFGLRSSYNEQFF. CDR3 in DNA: TGTGCCAGCAGTTTTTTCGGCCTCCGGAGCTCCTACAATGAGCAGTTCTTC.

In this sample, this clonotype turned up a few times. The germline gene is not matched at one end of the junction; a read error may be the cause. The CDR3 loop is CIARVAGDHNEQFF. CDR3 DNA: TGCATTGCTAGAGTAGCGGGGGACCACAATGAGCAGTTCTTC. The rearrangement uses TRBV20-1 and TRBJ2-1; TRBD2 matches 9 bases. The germline V gene has CDR1 DFQATT and CDR2 SNEGSKA (reference sequence). The CDR3 spans 14 residues.

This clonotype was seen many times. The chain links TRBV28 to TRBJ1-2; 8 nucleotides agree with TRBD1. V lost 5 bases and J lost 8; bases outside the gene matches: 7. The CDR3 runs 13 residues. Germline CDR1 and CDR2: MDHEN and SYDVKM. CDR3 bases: TGTGCCAGCAGTCAGACAGGGGTGGGCGGCTACACCTTC. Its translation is CASSQTGVGGYTF.

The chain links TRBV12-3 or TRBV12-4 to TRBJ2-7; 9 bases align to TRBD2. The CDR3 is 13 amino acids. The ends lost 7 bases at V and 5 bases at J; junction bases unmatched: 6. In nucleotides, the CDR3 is TGTGCCAGCACCTCTAGCGGGACCCACGAGCAGTACTTC. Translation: CASTSSGTHEQYF.

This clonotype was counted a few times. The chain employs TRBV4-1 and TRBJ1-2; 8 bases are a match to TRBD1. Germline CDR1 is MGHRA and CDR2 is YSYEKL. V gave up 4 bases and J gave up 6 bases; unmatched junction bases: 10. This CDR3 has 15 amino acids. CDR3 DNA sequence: TGCGCCAGCAGCCCGAGGACAGGGCTGGGGGATGGCTACACCTTC. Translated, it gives CASSPRTGLGDGYTF.

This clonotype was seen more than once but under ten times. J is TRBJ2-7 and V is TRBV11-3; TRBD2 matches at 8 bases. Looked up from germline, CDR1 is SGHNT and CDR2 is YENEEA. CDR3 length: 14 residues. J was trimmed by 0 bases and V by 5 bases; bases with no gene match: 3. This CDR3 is CASSPGLGSYEQYF. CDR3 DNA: TGTGCCAGCAGCCCGGGACTAGGCTCCTACGAGCAGTACTTC. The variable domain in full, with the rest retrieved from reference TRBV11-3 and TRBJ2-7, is EAGVVQSPRYKIIEKKQPVAFWCNPISGHNTLYWYLQNLGQGPELLIRYENEEAVDDSQLPKDRFSAERLKGVDSTLKIQPAELGDSAVYLCASSPGLGSYEQYFGPGTRLTVT.

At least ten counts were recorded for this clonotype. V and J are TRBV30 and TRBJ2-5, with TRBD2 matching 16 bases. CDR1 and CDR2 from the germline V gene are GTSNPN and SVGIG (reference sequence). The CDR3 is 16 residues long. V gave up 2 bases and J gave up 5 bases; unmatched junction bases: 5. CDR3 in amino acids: CAWSQGLAGGLETQYF. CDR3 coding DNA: TGTGCCTGGAGTCAGGGACTAGCGGGGGGGCTGGAGACCCAGTACTTC.

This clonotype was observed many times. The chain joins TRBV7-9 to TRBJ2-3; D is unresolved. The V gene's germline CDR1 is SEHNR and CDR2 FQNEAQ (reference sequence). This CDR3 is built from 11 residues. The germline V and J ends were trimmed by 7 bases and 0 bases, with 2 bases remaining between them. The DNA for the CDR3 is TGTGCCAGCACCAGCACAGATACGCAGTATTTT. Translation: CASTSTDTQYF.